This T cell receptor (beta chain) was recovered during a study of T cells in tumors after PD-1 blockade. About the research overall: No patient had prior checkpoint blockade, systemic immunosuppression, or radiotherapy within 4 weeks. On average, peripheral blood gave 113,528 TCR templates and 35,000 to 40,000 unique clonotypes.

The assay was immunoSEQ multiplex PCR, and TCRdb's table has in-frame clones only and misses some. Among roughly 60,000 clones listed, about 80% were seen once. With 6 bases removed from V and 3 bases from J, the gap between germline ends came to 15 bases. The CDR3 is 14 residues long. Germline CDR1 reads MNHNY; CDR2 reads SVGAGI (reference sequence). This clone was picked up one time. The V call is TRBV6-6, the J call TRBJ2-7, with a weak D call TRBD1 (6 bases). The TCR sequence derives from a human donor with basal cell carcinoma. Sequencing used PBMCs, obtained before anti-PD-1 treatment. The CDR3 loop reads CASRRRDTYYEQYF. As DNA, the CDR3 is TGTGCCAGCAGACGCCGGGACACCTACTACGAGCAGTACTTC.